The next 31 T cell receptor beta chains were all read from a single sample in a study of blood T cell repertoires in COVID-19 (dated by TCRdb to 2019 to 2021). The library was built by means of the immunoSEQ multiplex PCR assay. Held by TCRdb, this immuneACCESS table contains in-frame sequences only and omits some clones. Under half of the omission traces to an unresolved V gene where checked; the cause of the rest is unknown. Within this sample are 95,000 to 150,000 clones, with about four fifths of them counted one time only. 17% of the sample belongs to the ten largest clones. Sample: peripheral blood. The receptors were gathered from a man aged 25 to 45 with COVID-19, enrolled during active disease.

This clone was observed many times. The chain employs TRBV4-2 and TRBJ2-3; 15 nucleotides agree with TRBD2. Trimming took 4 bases from V and 0 from J; bases not matched to a gene: 5. The CDR3 runs 18 residues. The V gene's germline CDR1 is LGHNA and CDR2 YNFKEQ. The CDR3 bases are TGTGCCAGCAGCCTGGGACTAGCGGGGGGTCCTAGCACAGATACGCAGTATTTT. Translating gives CASSLGLAGGPSTDTQYF.

The chain has TRBV10-3 and TRBJ2-1, with 7 bases fitting TRBD2. The length of the CDR3 is 16 residues. Trimming cost V 0 bases and J 4 bases; bases outside gene matches: 6. Germline CDR1 reads ENHRY; CDR2 reads SYGVKD. The CDR3 region is CAISESALADYNEQFF. In DNA, the CDR3 is TGTGCCATCAGTGAGTCGGCCCTAGCGGATTACAATGAGCAGTTCTTC.

This clone was seen ten or more times. This chain links TRBV6-2 or TRBV6-3 with TRBJ2-3; TRBD2 aligns across 8 bases. V was clipped by 2 bases and J by 5 bases; unmatched bases: 6. Germline-derived CDR1 and CDR2 are MNHEY and SVGEGT. The CDR3 totals 15 residues. DNA for the CDR3: TGTGCCAGCAGTTACGTTGGACTAGCTGAAGATACGCAGTATTTT. Residues: CASSYVGLAEDTQYF.

The rearrangement joins TRBV4-3 to TRBJ1-1, with D unresolved. CDR1 is LGHNA, CDR2 YSLEER, per germline. V lost 2 bases and J lost 3, with 10 bases in between. The CDR3 extends over 14 amino acids. The CDR3 region has the DNA TGCGCCAGCAGCCAAAACATGGTATACACTGAAGCTTTCTTT. Protein: CASSQNMVYTEAFF.

The V call is TRBV19, the J call TRBJ1-2; D not resolved. There are 16 residues in the CDR3. Trimming pared 6 bases from V and 2 bases from J, leaving 19 bases between. CDR1 and CDR2 (germline): LNHDA, SQIVND (reference sequence). The CDR3 here is CASRSNGGSINYGYTF. CDR3 nucleotide sequence: TGTGCCAGTAGATCTAACGGAGGCAGCATAAACTATGGCTACACCTTC. Full variable domain (outside the CDR3, taken from reference TRBV19 and TRBJ1-2): DGGITQSPKYLFRKEGQNVTLSCEQNLNHDAMYWYRQDPGQGLRLIYYSQIVNDFQKGDIAEGYSVSREKKESFPLTVTSAQKNPTAFYLCASRSNGGSINYGYTFGSGTRLTVV.

V and J are TRBV4-3 and TRBJ1-2; D might be TRBD1 (6 bases). The CDR3 is 14 amino acids. Trimming cost V 1 base and J 5 bases, with 11 bases left between them. Looked up from germline, CDR1 is LGHNA and CDR2 is YSLEER. The CDR3 spells CASSQGTVPYGYTF. The CDR3, as DNA: TGCGCCAGCAGCCAAGGGACAGTCCCGTATGGCTACACCTTC.

This chain connects TRBV20-1 to TRBJ2-5; TRBD1 agrees at 8 bases. Germline CDR1 reads DFQATT; CDR2 reads SNEGSKA (reference sequence). There are 13 residues in the CDR3. V was pared by 3 bases and J by 4 bases, with 4 bases of the junction left unmatched. CDR3 in DNA: TGCAGTGCTAGTCAGGGGGCTGGAGAGACCCAGTACTTC. It is translated as CSASQGAGETQYF.

V usage is TRBV12-5 and J usage is TRBJ1-1, with a tentative D call TRBD1 (6 bases). Germline V lookup: CDR1 LGHNT, CDR2 FRNRAP. V was shortened by 5 bases and J by 2 bases, with 15 bases between the two germline ends. CDR3 length: 15 amino acids. CDR3 sequence: CASGQGTGSNTEAFF. The DNA for the CDR3 is TGTGCTAGTGGTCAAGGAACAGGGTCAAACACTGAAGCTTTCTTT.

V gene TRBV7-3 combines with J gene TRBJ1-2; D call uncertain. The V and J ends lost 2 bases and 4 bases respectively, with 8 bases between them. Germline V CDR1 and CDR2: SGHTA, FQGTGA. This CDR3 is 13 amino acids long. For the CDR3, the DNA is TGTGCCAGCAGCTTAGAGGGAGCCTATGGCTACACCTTC. Its protein is CASSLEGAYGYTF.

The chain joins TRBV7-9 to TRBJ1-1; D is undetermined. The germline gives CDR1 SEHNR, CDR2 FQNEAQ (reference sequence). The CDR3 length is 13 residues. V was trimmed by 8 bases and J by 4 bases, leaving 14 bases between them. The CDR3 region is CASGELRFTEAFF. The CDR3, as DNA: TGTGCCAGCGGAGAACTAAGGTTCACTGAAGCTTTCTTT.

V gene TRBV16 combines with J gene TRBJ1-2; a weak D match, TRBD1 (6 bases). With 2 bases removed from V and 6 bases from J, the gap between germline ends came to 16 bases. From germline, CDR1 is KGHSY and CDR2 FQNENV. The CDR3 has 15 residues. The CDR3 loop is CASSQREQGSHGYTF. CDR3 DNA sequence: TGTGCCAGCAGCCAAAGAGAACAGGGAAGTCATGGCTACACCTTC.

In its sample, this clone was seen once. The rearrangement links TRBV4-3 to TRBJ2-3, with D maybe TRBD2 (6 bases). This CDR3 is built from 15 residues. V was cut by 0 bases and J by 12 bases, with 19 bases left in between. Germline V gene sequence: CDR1 LGHNA, CDR2 YSLEER. Here the CDR3 reads CASSQDRGLSPFQYF. The CDR3 nucleotides are TGCGCCAGCAGCCAAGATCGGGGACTTTCCCCCTTCCAGTATTTT.

Concerning this clone: This could be a read error, since a much larger clone is one nucleotide away. This sample also contains other DNA sequences that code for the same CDR3. The rearrangement joins TRBV13 to TRBJ2-6, with 11 bases lining up with TRBD1. V gave up 5 bases and J gave up 1 base; unmatched junction bases: 10. Germline values: CDR1 PRHDT, CDR2 FYEKMQ (reference sequence). The CDR3 runs 19 residues. Written as DNA, the CDR3 is TGTGCCAGCAGCCGTATTCGGGACAGGGGGGGATCTGGGGCCAACGTCCTGACTTTC. Translating it yields CASSRIRDRGGSGANVLTF. The full variable domain, completed using reference TRBV13 and TRBJ2-6, is AAGVIQSPRHLIKEKRETATLKCYPIPRHDTVYWYQQGPGQDPQFLISFYEKMQSDKGSIPDRFSAQQFSDYHSELNMSSLELGDSALYFCASSRIRDRGGSGANVLTFGAGSRLTVL.

This clone appeared a few times. The chain uses TRBV24-1 and TRBJ2-1; D perhaps matches TRBD1 (5 bases). The ends were cut back, 5 bases at V and 4 bases at J, with 11 bases in the middle. The CDR3 has 14 amino acids. In germline, CDR1 is KGHDR, CDR2 SFDVKD. This chain's CDR3 is CATSGLDSYNEQFF. The CDR3 nucleotides read TGTGCCACCAGTGGACTCGACAGTTACAATGAGCAGTTCTTC.

This sequence joins TRBV11-3 and TRBJ1-2; TRBD1 might be the D (5 bases). With 0 bases removed from V and 3 bases from J, the gap between germline ends came to 11 bases. Looked up from germline, CDR1 is SGHNT and CDR2 is YENEEA. CDR3 size: 15 residues. This chain's CDR3 is CASSLDHSGYYGYTF. DNA of the CDR3: TGTGCCAGCAGCTTAGATCATTCAGGGTACTATGGCTACACCTTC.

This chain joins TRBV4-1 and TRBJ2-1, with 11 bases lining up with TRBD2. Germline CDR1 and CDR2: MGHRA and YSYEKL. J was trimmed by 12 bases and V by 1 base; bases with no gene match: 5. The CDR3 totals 14 residues. CDR3 DNA sequence: TGCGCCAGCAGCCAAGGAAACCTAGCGGGGGGGCAGTTCTTC. Protein product: CASSQGNLAGGQFF.

The chain is built from TRBV27 and TRBJ1-2; D is unclear. The germline CDR1 and CDR2 sequences are MNHEY and SMNVEV (reference sequence). The CDR3 consists of 13 residues. V was trimmed by 2 bases and J by 2 bases, leaving 6 bases between them. For the CDR3, the DNA is TGTGCCAGCAGTTTAAACGGGAACTATGGCTACACCTTC. Translation: CASSLNGNYGYTF.

This clone was seen only a few times. This chain connects TRBV5-1 to TRBJ2-7; 9 bases match TRBD1. V shed 0 bases, J shed 6 bases, and the junction held 10 bases outside the gene matches. CDR1 and CDR2 from the germline V gene are SGHRS and YFSETQ. CDR3 length: 16 residues. As DNA, the CDR3 is TGCGCCAGCAGCTTGGCGCCAAGCGGACAGGGGAGCGAGCAGTACTTC. This codes for CASSLAPSGQGSEQYF.

CDR3 region: CASSSILAGGPQETQYF. In nucleotides, the CDR3 is TGTGCCAGCAGCTCAATTCTAGCGGGAGGGCCCCAGGAGACCCAGTACTTC. The chain employs TRBV7-9 and TRBJ2-5, with TRBD2 matching over 12 bases. There are 17 residues in the CDR3. From germline, CDR1 is SEHNR and CDR2 FQNEAQ (reference sequence). The V and J ends lost 4 bases and 5 bases, in that order; junction bases with no gene match: 11. The variable domain in full, with the rest retrieved from reference TRBV7-9 and TRBJ2-5, is DTGVSQNPRHKITKRGQNVTFRCDPISEHNRLYWYRQTLGQGPEFLTYFQNEAQLEKSRLLSDRFSAERPKGSFSTLEIQRTEQGDSAMYLCASSSILAGGPQETQYFGPGTRLLVL.

J is TRBJ2-7 and V is TRBV18; 11 bases are shared with TRBD2. J lost 0 bases, V lost 3 bases, and 10 bases had no gene match. CDR3 length: 18 amino acids. CDR1 KGHSH and CDR2 LQKENI come from the germline V gene. DNA of the CDR3: TGTGCCAGCTCACCCACTAGCGGGAGCACGTATTTCTCCTACGAGCAGTACTTC. Its translation is CASSPTSGSTYFSYEQYF.

This clone came up a few times. The V and J genes are TRBV11-2 and TRBJ1-2, with unresolved D. Germline V gives CDR1 SGHAT, CDR2 FQNNGV. The CDR3 totals 15 residues. V gave up 0 bases and J gave up 4 bases, with 12 bases separating them. The CDR3 reads CASSLDAGRGYGYTF. The DNA for the CDR3 is TGTGCCAGCAGCTTAGATGCGGGGAGAGGCTATGGCTACACCTTC.

V usage is TRBV9 and J usage is TRBJ2-1, with 11 bases identical to TRBD2. With V trimmed by 2 bases and J by 8 bases, 9 bases remained unmatched. The germline gives CDR1 SGDLS, CDR2 YYNGEE. The CDR3 runs 16 residues. Written as DNA, the CDR3 is TGTGCCAGCAGCGTTACTGTAGCGGGAGGGCCCCATGAGCAGTTCTTC. It yields the protein CASSVTVAGGPHEQFF.

The J gene is TRBJ2-1, the V gene TRBV7-6, with D maybe TRBD2 (6 bases). Germline V lookup: CDR1 SGHVS, CDR2 FNYEAQ. V was pared by 1 base and J by 8 bases, with 15 bases between. This CDR3 contains 15 residues. CDR3 sequence reads: CASSLVTGSIHEQFF. For the CDR3, the DNA is TGTGCCAGCAGCTTAGTGACCGGGAGTATCCATGAGCAGTTCTTC.

The CDR3 spells CASSFGGSYSGNTIYF. For the CDR3, the DNA is TGTGCCAGCAGCTTTGGGGGCAGTTACTCTGGAAACACCATATATTTT. The gene calls are TRBV7-9 and TRBJ1-3; a weak D match, TRBD1 (6 bases). V dropped 3 bases and J dropped 0 bases, with 12 bases sitting between them. The CDR3 length is 16 residues. Germline V CDR1 and CDR2: SEHNR, FQNEAQ (reference sequence).

The J gene is TRBJ1-2, the V gene TRBV4-2, with a tentative D call TRBD1 (5 bases). The CDR3 spans 15 residues. CDR1 and CDR2 from the germline V gene are LGHNA and YNFKEQ. Trimming cost V 0 bases and J 8 bases, with 16 bases left between them. The chain's CDR3 is CASSQEALGGAGYTF. In DNA, the CDR3 is TGTGCCAGCAGCCAAGAGGCCCTCGGAGGGGCAGGCTACACCTTC.

The CDR3 loop reads CSVDPPSGSQETQYF. CDR3 DNA sequence: TGCAGCGTTGACCCCCCGAGCGGGAGTCAAGAGACCCAGTACTTC. The chain has TRBV29-1 and TRBJ2-5; 8 bases are a match to TRBD2. Trimming at V came to 3 bases and at J to 2 bases, leaving 8 bases not matched to a gene. The CDR3 length is 15 residues. Germline CDR1 is SQVTM and CDR2 is ANQGSEA.

The chain employs TRBV9 and TRBJ2-2; TRBD1 agrees at 11 bases. CDR3 size: 17 residues. Trimming took 4 bases from V and 1 from J; bases not matched to a gene: 6. Germline V gene data show CDR1 as SGDLS and CDR2 as YYNGEE. Here the CDR3 DNA reads TGTGCCAGCAGCCCCCTGGGACAGGGGGTGAACACCGGGGAGCTGTTTTTT. Its protein product is CASSPLGQGVNTGELFF. The variable domain in full, with the rest retrieved from reference TRBV9 and TRBJ2-2, is DSGVTQTPKHLITATGQRVTLRCSPRSGDLSVYWYQQSLDQGLQFLIQYYNGEERAKGNILERFSAQQFPDLHSELNLSSLELGDSALYFCASSPLGQGVNTGELFFGEGSRLTVL.

This clone was seen a single time. The J gene is TRBJ1-6, the V gene TRBV7-2; a weak D match, TRBD1 (5 bases). Germline V gene sequence: CDR1 SGHTA, CDR2 FQGNSA. V was clipped by 2 bases and J by 10 bases, with 15 bases between them. This CDR3 region has 15 residues. CDR3 bases: TGTGCCAGCAGCTTATGGGGCGGGATAAGCTCACCCCTCCACTTT. Its translation: CASSLWGGISSPLHF.

The chain is built from TRBV27 and TRBJ1-5; D is uncertain. Trimming removed 6 bases at V and 1 base at J, with 16 bases between. There are 16 residues in the CDR3. Germline V gene lookup returns CDR1 MNHEY and CDR2 SMNVEV (reference sequence). CDR3: CASSYRVPGSNQPQHF. The DNA of the CDR3 is TGTGCCAGCAGCTACCGGGTCCCCGGCAGCAATCAGCCCCAGCATTTT.

The chain combines TRBV28 with TRBJ2-7; 8 bases are shared with TRBD2. The junction had 8 bases not matched to a gene; V was cut back by 5 bases and J by 5 bases. Looked up from germline, CDR1 is MDHEN and CDR2 is SYDVKM. This CDR3 has 14 amino acids. The CDR3 DNA is TGTGCCAGCAGTCAAGCGGGGGTTTCAGACGAGCAGTACTTC. It is translated as CASSQAGVSDEQYF.

The chain joins TRBV5-4 to TRBJ2-7, with TRBD1 matching over 7 bases. The V gene end was trimmed by 4 bases and the J gene end by 1 base; junction bases not matched to a gene: 14. CDR1 and CDR2 (germline): SGHNT, YYREEE (reference sequence). The CDR3 runs to 17 residues. Here the CDR3 reads CASSVHPGQDPSYEQYF. The CDR3 DNA is TGTGCCAGCAGCGTCCACCCCGGACAGGATCCTTCCTACGAGCAGTACTTC.